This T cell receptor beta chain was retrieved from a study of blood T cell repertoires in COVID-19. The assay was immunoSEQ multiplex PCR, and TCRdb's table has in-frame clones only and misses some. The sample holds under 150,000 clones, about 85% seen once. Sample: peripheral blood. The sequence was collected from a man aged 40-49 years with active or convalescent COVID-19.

The CDR3 DNA sequence: TGTGCCAGCTCACTCGGGGATAACTATGGCTACACCTTC. Amino acid sequence: CASSLGDNYGYTF. This chain links TRBV18 with TRBJ1-2; D unclear. Trimming stripped 4 bases from V and 1 base from J, with 7 bases between. This CDR3 is built from 13 residues. The germline V gene encodes CDR1 KGHSH and CDR2 LQKENI.